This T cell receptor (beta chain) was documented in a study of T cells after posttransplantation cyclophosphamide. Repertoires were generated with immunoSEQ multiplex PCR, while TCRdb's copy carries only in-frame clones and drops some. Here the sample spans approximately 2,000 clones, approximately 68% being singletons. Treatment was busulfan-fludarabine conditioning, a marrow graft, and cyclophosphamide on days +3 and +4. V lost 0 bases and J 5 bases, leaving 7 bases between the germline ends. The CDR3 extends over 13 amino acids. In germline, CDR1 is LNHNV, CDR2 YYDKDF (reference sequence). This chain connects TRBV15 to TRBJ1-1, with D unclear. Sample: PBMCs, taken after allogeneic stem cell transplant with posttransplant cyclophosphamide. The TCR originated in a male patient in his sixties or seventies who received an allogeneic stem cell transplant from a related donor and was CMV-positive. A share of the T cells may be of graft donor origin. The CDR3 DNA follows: TGTGCCACCAGCAGAGATCCAGGAACTGAAGCTTTCTTT. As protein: CATSRDPGTEAFF.